The rows below give T cell receptor beta chains drawn from one sample of a study of blood T cell repertoires in COVID-19. The method was immunoSEQ multiplex PCR; TCRdb's version includes in-frame clones alone and lacks a portion of them. The sample carries approximately 150,000 clones, 75% to 90% recorded once. Sequences were obtained from peripheral blood. These receptors were taken from a woman aged 55 to 70 with active or convalescent COVID-19. CDR3s include the opening cysteine and the closing phenylalanine or tryptophan. D genes are given only for firm matches. Clone size is shown for a subset of rows, as once, few, many or a class of expanded clone.

CDR3	DNA	D	size	J	V
CATSRDTIMNTEAFF	TGTGCCACCAGCAGAGATACAATCATGAACACTGAAGCTTTCTTT	.	.	TRBJ1-1	TRBV15
CASSRETSWVTDTQYF	TGCGCCAGCAGCCGCGAGACTAGCTGGGTCACAGATACGCAGTATTTT	TRBD2	.	TRBJ2-3	TRBV4-1
CASSQGGTSGGTGELFF	TGCGCCAGCAGCCAAGGGGGGACTAGCGGGGGTACCGGGGAGCTGTTTTTT	TRBD2	.	TRBJ2-2	TRBV4-3
CASSHPWTRTYEQYF	TGCGCCAGCAGCCATCCCTGGACAAGAACCTACGAGCAGTACTTC	.	.	TRBJ2-7	TRBV4-1
CASSYFGTGTEAFF	TGTGCCAGCAGTTACTTCGGGACAGGGACCGAAGCTTTCTTT	TRBD1	few	TRBJ1-1	TRBV6-5
CASSLGQGDYGYTF	TGTGCCAGCAGCTTAGGACAGGGGGACTATGGCTACACCTTC	TRBD1	.	TRBJ1-2	TRBV7-9
CATSDLDRGLGSNQPQHF	TGTGCCACCAGTGATCTGGACAGGGGGCTTGGTAGCAATCAGCCCCAGCATTTT	TRBD1	.	TRBJ1-5	TRBV24-1
CASSEGRGLGQETQYF	TGTGCCAGCAGTGAAGGCAGGGGGCTGGGGCAAGAGACCCAGTACTTC	TRBD1	.	TRBJ2-5	TRBV6-1
CASSNGQGSNSPLHF	TGTGCCAGCAGCAACGGACAGGGATCTAATTCACCCCTCCACTTT	.	.	TRBJ1-6	TRBV21-1
CASTQQGAPTWGGELFF	TGTGCCAGTACCCAACAGGGGGCCCCAACTTGGGGCGGGGAGCTGTTTTTT	TRBD1	.	TRBJ2-2	TRBV19
CASSRDRGRGQPQHF	TGTGCCAGTAGTAGGGACAGGGGGCGCGGTCAGCCCCAGCATTTT	TRBD1	.	TRBJ1-5	TRBV19
CASTLKDSYTGELFF	TGCGCCAGCACCTTGAAGGACAGCTACACCGGGGAGCTGTTTTTT	.	.	TRBJ2-2	TRBV5-1
CASSLAGLAGKETQYF	TGTGCCAGCAGCTTAGCCGGACTAGCGGGGAAGGAGACCCAGTACTTC	TRBD2	.	TRBJ2-5	TRBV7-2
CAIFSGNTIYF	TGTGCCATCTTCTCCGGAAACACCATATATTTT	.	.	TRBJ1-3	TRBV6-5
CASSLGGIEAFF	TGTGCCAGCAGTTTAGGCGGGATTGAAGCTTTCTTT	.	few	TRBJ1-1	TRBV12-3/TRBV12-4
CASSFGSGTGITEAFF	TGTGCCAGCAGCTTTGGTTCCGGGACAGGGATCACTGAAGCTTTCTTT	TRBD1	.	TRBJ1-1	TRBV7-2
CAWMTGGSYNSPLHF	TGTGCCTGGATGACAGGGGGCTCCTATAATTCACCCCTCCACTTT	TRBD1	once	TRBJ1-6	TRBV30
CASTTGSGQPQHF	TGTGCCAGTACTACAGGGTCGGGGCAGCCCCAGCATTTT	.	.	TRBJ1-5	TRBV19
CASSLVQERNQPQHF	TGTGCCAGCAGCTTAGTACAGGAACGTAATCAGCCCCAGCATTTT	.	.	TRBJ1-5	TRBV7-2
CASSRRRGLAYTDTQYF	TGTGCCAGCAGCCGGAGGCGGGGACTAGCATACACAGATACGCAGTATTTT	.	.	TRBJ2-3	TRBV21-1
CASSHGASGTYNEQFF	TGTGCCAGTAGCCACGGCGCTAGCGGGACCTACAATGAGCAGTTCTTC	TRBD2	.	TRBJ2-1	TRBV19
CASSLVGSVSNEQYF	TGTGCCAGCAGCTTAGTGGGTAGCGTCTCCAACGAGCAGTACTTC	.	once	TRBJ2-7	TRBV7-2
CASSETRRGGASGNTIYF	TGCGCCAGCAGTGAGACCAGAAGAGGAGGGGCGTCTGGAAACACCATATATTTT	.	.	TRBJ1-3	TRBV10-2
CALWTGLNTEAFF	TGTGCCCTATGGACAGGGCTGAACACTGAAGCTTTCTTT	TRBD1	.	TRBJ1-1	TRBV30
CASSHVLGQGNTEAFF	TGCGCCAGCAGCCACGTTTTGGGCCAGGGGAACACTGAAGCTTTCTTT	.	.	TRBJ1-1	TRBV4-1
CASSYNRNTGELFF	TGTGCCAGCAGTTACAACAGGAACACCGGGGAGCTGTTTTTT	.	.	TRBJ2-2	TRBV6-5
CASSPPDQRGFQETQYF	TGTGCCAGCTCACCACCGGATCAGCGGGGGTTCCAAGAGACCCAGTACTTC	TRBD2	once	TRBJ2-5	TRBV18
CASNSGQPTETQYF	TGTGCCAGCAACTCGGGACAGCCCACGGAGACCCAGTACTTC	TRBD1	.	TRBJ2-5	TRBV7-2
CASSQLSSYNEQFF	TGTGCCAGCAGCCAACTGAGCTCCTACAATGAGCAGTTCTTC	.	.	TRBJ2-1	TRBV14
CASSFGTPETQYF	TGTGCCAGCAGCTTCGGGACTCCGGAGACCCAGTACTTC	.	.	TRBJ2-5	TRBV7-2
CASSWGQSNNSPLHF	TGTGCCAGCAGCTGGGGACAGTCAAATAATTCACCCCTCCACTTT	TRBD1	.	TRBJ1-6	TRBV5-6
CAISESGRVLTDTQYF	TGTGCCATCAGTGAGTCTGGCAGGGTCTTGACAGATACGCAGTATTTT	.	.	TRBJ2-3	TRBV10-3
CASSLVLSGGANVLTF	TGCGCCAGCAGCTTGGTCCTCTCGGGTGGGGCCAACGTCCTGACTTTC	.	.	TRBJ2-6	TRBV5-1
CASSLDRTSTDTQYF	TGCGCCAGCAGCTTGGACAGGACAAGCACAGATACGCAGTATTTT	.	.	TRBJ2-3	TRBV5-1
CASSLDLSSSYNEQFF	TGTGCCAGCAGCTTAGACCTATCAAGCTCCTACAATGAGCAGTTCTTC	.	.	TRBJ2-1	TRBV7-2
CATSRDRGVSYEQYF	TGTGCCACCAGCAGAGATCGTGGAGTGTCCTACGAGCAGTACTTC	.	.	TRBJ2-7	TRBV15
CASGGPGGTQYF	TGTGCCTCCGGGGGGCCCGGGGGTACGCAGTATTTT	.	.	TRBJ2-3	TRBV11-2
CASSPGQLIGEQFF	TGCGCCAGCAGCCCGGGACAACTGATCGGTGAGCAGTTCTTC	.	.	TRBJ2-1	TRBV4-1
CASSQELRNTEAFF	TGTGCCAGCAGCCAAGAACTACGGAACACTGAAGCTTTCTTT	.	.	TRBJ1-1	TRBV3-1/TRBV3-2
CASSPLPLFAGSTDTQYF	TGTGCCAGCTCACCGCTCCCCCTTTTTGCGGGGAGCACAGATACGCAGTATTTT	.	.	TRBJ2-3	TRBV18
CASGGSTAYEQYF	TGTGCCAGCGGAGGGTCCACTGCGTACGAGCAGTACTTC	.	.	TRBJ2-7	TRBV9
CASGLARDNSYTGELFF	TGTGCTAGTGGTTTGGCCAGGGACAACTCGTACACCGGGGAGCTGTTTTTT	.	.	TRBJ2-2	TRBV12-5
CAWSNGDILYQETQYF	TGTGCCTGGAGTAACGGGGACATTTTGTACCAAGAGACCCAGTACTTC	.	.	TRBJ2-5	TRBV30
CASGSGGPGTEAFF	TGTGCTAGTGGTTCGGGGGGGCCGGGGACTGAAGCTTTCTTT	.	.	TRBJ1-1	TRBV12-5
CASSLKGQGNTGELFF	TGTGCCAGCAGTTTAAAGGGACAGGGTAACACCGGGGAGCTGTTTTTT	TRBD1	.	TRBJ2-2	TRBV27